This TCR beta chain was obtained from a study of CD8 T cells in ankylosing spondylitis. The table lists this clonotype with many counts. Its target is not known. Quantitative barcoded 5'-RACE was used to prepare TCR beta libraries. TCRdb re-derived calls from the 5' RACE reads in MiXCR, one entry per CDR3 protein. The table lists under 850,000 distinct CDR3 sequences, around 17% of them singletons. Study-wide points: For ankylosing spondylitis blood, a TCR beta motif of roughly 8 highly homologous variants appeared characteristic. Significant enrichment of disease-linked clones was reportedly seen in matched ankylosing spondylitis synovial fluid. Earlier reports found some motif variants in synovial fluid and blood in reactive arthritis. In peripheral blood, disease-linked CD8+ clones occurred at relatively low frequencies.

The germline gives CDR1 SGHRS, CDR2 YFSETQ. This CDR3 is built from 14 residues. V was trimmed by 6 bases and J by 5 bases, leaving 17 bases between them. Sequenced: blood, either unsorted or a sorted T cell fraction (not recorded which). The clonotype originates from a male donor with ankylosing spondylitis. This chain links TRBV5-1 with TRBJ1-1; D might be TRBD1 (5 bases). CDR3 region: CASKLLIQGTEAFF. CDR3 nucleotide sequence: TGCGCCAGCAAACTATTAATCCAGGGAACTGAAGCTTTCTTT.